The clone carrying this T cell receptor beta chain was detected a few times. No antigen is known for it. This specimen belongs to a study of cytomegalovirus exposure and HLA in healthy donors. Study observations and caveats: Some V segments (TRBV6-2 and TRBV6-3 among them) were excluded as indistinguishable. A likely sequencing artifact accounted for one observed cluster of highly shared sequence variants.

PCR was performed using 60 Vbeta and 13 Jbeta primers. Generated by immunoSEQ multiplex PCR, the TCRdb table keeps only in-frame clones and is missing some. The table has about 200,000 clones, 60% to 80% seen once. This CDR3 has 13 residues. The germline CDR1 and CDR2 sequences are SGHDT and YYEEEE. V gave up 1 base and J gave up 2 bases, with 7 bases separating them. Every donor was a healthy person donating bone marrow. The clonotype originates from a woman under 40 in good health and CMV-seronegative. Sequencing was done on a sample of PBMCs. V usage is TRBV5-6 and J usage is TRBJ2-7; tentative D call: TRBD2 (5 bases). The CDR3: CASSLILAYEQYF. CDR3 in DNA: TGTGCCAGCAGCTTGATACTAGCCTACGAGCAGTACTTC.